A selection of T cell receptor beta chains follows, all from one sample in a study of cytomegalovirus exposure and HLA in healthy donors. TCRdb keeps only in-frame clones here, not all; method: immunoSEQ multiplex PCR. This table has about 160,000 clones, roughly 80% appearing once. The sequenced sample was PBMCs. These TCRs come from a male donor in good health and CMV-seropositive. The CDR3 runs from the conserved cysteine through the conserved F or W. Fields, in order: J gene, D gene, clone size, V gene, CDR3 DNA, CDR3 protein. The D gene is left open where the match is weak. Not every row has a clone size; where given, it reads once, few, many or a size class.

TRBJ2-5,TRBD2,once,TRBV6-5,TGTGCCAGCAGTTATAGCGGGAGAGGGGATCAAGAGACCCAGTACTTC,CASSYSGRGDQETQYF
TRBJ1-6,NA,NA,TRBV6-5,TGTGCCAGCAGTTACTCGAGACAGGTCGTTAATTCACCCCTCCACTTT,CASSYSRQVVNSPLHF
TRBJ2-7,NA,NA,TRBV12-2,TGTGCAAGTCGCCCTAGAGGAGGGGACGAGCAGTACTTC,CASRPRGGDEQYF
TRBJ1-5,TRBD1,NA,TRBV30,TGTGCCTGGGGGACAGGGGCCCATCAGCCCCAGCATTTT,CAWGTGAHQPQHF
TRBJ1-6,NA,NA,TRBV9,TGTGCCAGCAGCCCCGGGTGGGTCCCCCTCCACTTT,CASSPGWVPLHF
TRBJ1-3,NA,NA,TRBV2,TGTGCCAGCAGTGCCGGCAGGGCTGGAAACACCATATATTTT,CASSAGRAGNTIYF
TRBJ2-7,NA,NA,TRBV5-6,TGTGCCAGCAGCCTAATTTCGGTCGAGCAGTACTTC,CASSLISVEQYF
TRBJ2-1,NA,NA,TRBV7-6,TGTGCCAGCAGCTTAGCCGCGAGAGCAAATGAGCAGTTCTTC,CASSLAARANEQFF
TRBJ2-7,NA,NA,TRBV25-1,TGTGCCAGCACGAACGGGTACGAGCAGTACTTC,CASTNGYEQYF
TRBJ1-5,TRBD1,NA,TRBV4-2,TGTGCCAGCAGCCAATCTCAGGACAGGGAAGGTCTAGGCAATCAGCCCCAGCATTTT,CASSQSQDREGLGNQPQHF
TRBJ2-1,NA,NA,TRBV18,TGTGCCAGCTCCCCGCGACAGGGGAGGGACAATGAGCAGTTCTTC,CASSPRQGRDNEQFF
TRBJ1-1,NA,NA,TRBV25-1,TGTGCCAGCAGTGAATACGGCCAGCGGGGGGCTGGGACTGAAGCTTTCTTT,CASSEYGQRGAGTEAFF
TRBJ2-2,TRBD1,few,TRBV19,TGTGCCAGTAGTGTCACAGGGGCCGGGGAGCTGTTTTTT,CASSVTGAGELFF
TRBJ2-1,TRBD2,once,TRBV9,TGTGCCAGCAGCGTAGAGGCTAGCGGACACAATGAGCAGTTCTTC,CASSVEASGHNEQFF
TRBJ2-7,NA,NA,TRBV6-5,TGTGCCAGCAGTTACGAGTGGGCCCCCTACGAGCAGTACTTC,CASSYEWAPYEQYF
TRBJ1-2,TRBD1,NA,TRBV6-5,TGTGCCAGCAGTCGTCCCGGGACAGGGCTCTATGGCTACACCTTC,CASSRPGTGLYGYTF
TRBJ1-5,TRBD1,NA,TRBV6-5,TGTGCCACCAAAATGGGACAGGGAAGCAATCAGCCCCAGCATTTT,CATKMGQGSNQPQHF
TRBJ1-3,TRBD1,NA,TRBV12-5,TGTGCTAGTGGTTCGCCCACCTCTGGAGACAGGGGTGGAAACACCATATATTTT,CASGSPTSGDRGGNTIYF
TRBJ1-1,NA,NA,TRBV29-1,TGCAGCGTCCACCACGGGAACACTGAAGCTTTCTTT,CSVHHGNTEAFF
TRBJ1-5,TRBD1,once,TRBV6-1,TGTGCCAGCTATTACGTCAGGGGGAGCAATCAGCCCCAGCATTTT,CASYYVRGSNQPQHF
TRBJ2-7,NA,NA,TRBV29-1,TGCAGCGTTGAAGCGGACAGCTCACCCTACGAGCAGTACTTC,CSVEADSSPYEQYF
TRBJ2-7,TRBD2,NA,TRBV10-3,TGTGCCACCTCAGACCAGCGGGAGGATTACGAGCAGTACTTC,CATSDQREDYEQYF
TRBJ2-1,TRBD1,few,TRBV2,TGTGCCAGCAAAACAGGGGAAGACTACAATGAGCAGTTCTTC,CASKTGEDYNEQFF
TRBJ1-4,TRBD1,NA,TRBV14,TGTGCCAGCAGCCCCAGGGGGCGTAGGGAAAAACTGTTTTTT,CASSPRGRREKLFF
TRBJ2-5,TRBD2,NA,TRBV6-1,TGTGCCAGCAGTGTCGATAGCGGGAGGGGAGAGACCCAGTACTTC,CASSVDSGRGETQYF
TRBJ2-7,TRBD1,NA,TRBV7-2,TGTGCCAGCAGCTTAGCGCCGTGGACAGGAACCTACGAGCAGTACTTC,CASSLAPWTGTYEQYF
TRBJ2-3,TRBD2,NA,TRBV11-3,TGTGCCAGCAGCACCCGGGGACTAGCTACAGATACGCAGTATTTT,CASSTRGLATDTQYF
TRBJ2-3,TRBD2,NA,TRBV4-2,TGTGCCAGCAGCCAAGATATGCTAGCGGGAGGGCCGACAGATACGCAGTATTTT,CASSQDMLAGGPTDTQYF
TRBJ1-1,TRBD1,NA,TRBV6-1,TGTGCCAGCAGTGTAGCCGGGACAGGGACTTGGGTCACTGAAGCTTTCTTT,CASSVAGTGTWVTEAFF
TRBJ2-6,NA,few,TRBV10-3,TGTGCCATCAGTTGGACAGCGAACCTCTCTGGGGCCAACGTCCTGACTTTC,CAISWTANLSGANVLTF
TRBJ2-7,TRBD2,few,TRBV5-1,TGCGCCAGCAGCCCCGAGGGACTAGCGGGAGTCGAGCAGTACTTC,CASSPEGLAGVEQYF
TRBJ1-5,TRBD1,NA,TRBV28,TGTGCCAGCAGTTGGGACAGGGAAAGCAATCAGCCCCAGCATTTT,CASSWDRESNQPQHF
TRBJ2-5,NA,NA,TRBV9,TGTGCCAGCAGCGTAGAAGGGGGAGTAGAGACCCAGTACTTC,CASSVEGGVETQYF
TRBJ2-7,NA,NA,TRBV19,TGTGCCAGTAGTTCCACTGACACCTACGAGCAGTACTTC,CASSSTDTYEQYF
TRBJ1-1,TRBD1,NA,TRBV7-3,TGTGCCAGCAGCCCAGAGACAGGGAGGACTGAAGCTTTCTTT,CASSPETGRTEAFF
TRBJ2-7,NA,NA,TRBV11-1,TGTGCCAGCAGCCCCGGGACAATCATCAGCACCTACGAGCAGTACTTC,CASSPGTIISTYEQYF
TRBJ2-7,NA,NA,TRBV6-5,TGTGCCAGCAAACCCGACTTGATCGGGTCCTACGAGCAGTACTTC,CASKPDLIGSYEQYF
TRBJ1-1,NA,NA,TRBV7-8,TGTGCCAGCAGCTTAGCGGGGGGAAGAATGAACACTGAAGCTTTCTTT,CASSLAGGRMNTEAFF
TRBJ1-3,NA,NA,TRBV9,TGTGCCAGCAGCGTAGCACAGGGCACTGGAAACACCATATATTTT,CASSVAQGTGNTIYF
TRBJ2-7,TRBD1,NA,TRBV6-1,TGTGCCAGCACCGGGACAGGTACCTACGAGCAGTACTTC,CASTGTGTYEQYF
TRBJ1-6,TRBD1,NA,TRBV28,TGTGCCAGCAGTTTAAAACAGGGGGCCTCACCCCTCCACTTT,CASSLKQGASPLHF
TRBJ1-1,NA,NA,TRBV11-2,TGTGCCAGCAGCTTAGCGCAGGGCACAGCTTTCTTT,CASSLAQGTAFF